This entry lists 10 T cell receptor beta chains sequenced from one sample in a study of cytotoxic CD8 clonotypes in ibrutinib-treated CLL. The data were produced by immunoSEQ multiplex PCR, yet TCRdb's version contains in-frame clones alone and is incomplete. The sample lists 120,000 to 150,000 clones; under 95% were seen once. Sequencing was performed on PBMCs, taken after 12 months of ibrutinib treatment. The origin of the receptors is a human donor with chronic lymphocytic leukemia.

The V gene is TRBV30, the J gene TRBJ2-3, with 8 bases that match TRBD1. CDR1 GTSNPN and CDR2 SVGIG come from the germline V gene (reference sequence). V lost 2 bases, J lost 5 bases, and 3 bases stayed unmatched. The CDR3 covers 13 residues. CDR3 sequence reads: CAWSTGTGDTQYF. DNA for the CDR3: TGTGCCTGGAGTACTGGGACAGGAGATACGCAGTATTTT.

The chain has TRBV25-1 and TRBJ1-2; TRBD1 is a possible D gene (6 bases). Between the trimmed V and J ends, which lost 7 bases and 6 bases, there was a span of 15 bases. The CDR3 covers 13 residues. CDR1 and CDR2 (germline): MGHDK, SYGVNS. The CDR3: CASTDSVVNGYTF. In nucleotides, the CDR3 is TGTGCCAGCACGGACAGCGTTGTGAATGGCTACACCTTC.

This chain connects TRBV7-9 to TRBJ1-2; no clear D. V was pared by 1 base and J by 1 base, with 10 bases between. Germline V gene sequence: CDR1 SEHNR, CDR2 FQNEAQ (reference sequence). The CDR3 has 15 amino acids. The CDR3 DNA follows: TGTGCCAGCAGCTTAGTTGCCGGGGTTAACTATGGCTACACCTTC. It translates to CASSLVAGVNYGYTF.

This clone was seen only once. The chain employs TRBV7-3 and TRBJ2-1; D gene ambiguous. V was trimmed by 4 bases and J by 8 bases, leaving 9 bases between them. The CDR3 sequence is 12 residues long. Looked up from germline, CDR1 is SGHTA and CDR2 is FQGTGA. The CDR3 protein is CASSSTWDEQFF. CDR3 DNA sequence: TGTGCCAGCAGCTCAACTTGGGATGAGCAGTTCTTC.

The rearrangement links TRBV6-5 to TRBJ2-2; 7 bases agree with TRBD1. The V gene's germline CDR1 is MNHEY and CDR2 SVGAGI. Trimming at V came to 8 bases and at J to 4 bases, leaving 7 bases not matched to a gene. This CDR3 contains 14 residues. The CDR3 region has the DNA TGTGCCAGCCACAGGGGTAGGAGCACCGGGGAGCTGTTTTTT. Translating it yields CASHRGRSTGELFF.

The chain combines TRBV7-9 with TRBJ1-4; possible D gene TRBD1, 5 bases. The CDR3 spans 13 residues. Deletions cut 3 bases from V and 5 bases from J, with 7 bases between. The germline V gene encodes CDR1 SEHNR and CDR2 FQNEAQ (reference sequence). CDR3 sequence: CASSFAGNEKLFF. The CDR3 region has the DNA TGTGCCAGCAGCTTCGCAGGGAATGAAAAACTGTTTTTT.

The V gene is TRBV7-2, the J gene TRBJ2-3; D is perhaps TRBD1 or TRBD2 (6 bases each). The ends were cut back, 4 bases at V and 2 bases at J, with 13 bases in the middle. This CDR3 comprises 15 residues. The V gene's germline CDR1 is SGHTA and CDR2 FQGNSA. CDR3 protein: CASSSGALLTDTQYF. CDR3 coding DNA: TGTGCCAGCAGCTCGGGGGCCCTCCTCACAGATACGCAGTATTTT.

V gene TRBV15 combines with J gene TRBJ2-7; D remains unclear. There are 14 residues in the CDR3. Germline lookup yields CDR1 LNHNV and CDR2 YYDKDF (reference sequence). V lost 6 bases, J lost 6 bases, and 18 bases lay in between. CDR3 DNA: TGTGCCACCAGGCTAACCTGGAAAGTGGCCGAGCAGTACTTC. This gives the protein CATRLTWKVAEQYF. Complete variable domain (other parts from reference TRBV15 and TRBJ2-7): DAMVIQNPRYQVTQFGKPVTLSCSQTLNHNVMYWYQQKSSQAPKLLFHYYDKDFNNEADTPDNFQSRRPNTSFCFLDIRSPGLGDTAMYLCATRLTWKVAEQYFGPGTRLTVT.

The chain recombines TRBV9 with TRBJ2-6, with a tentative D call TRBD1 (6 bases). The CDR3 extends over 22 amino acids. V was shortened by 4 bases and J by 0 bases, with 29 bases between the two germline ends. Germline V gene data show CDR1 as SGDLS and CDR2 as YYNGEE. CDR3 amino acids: CASSTRSDKEGTSSSGANVLTF. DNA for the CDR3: TGTGCCAGCAGCACCCGAAGTGACAAGGAAGGGACAAGTAGCTCTGGGGCCAACGTCCTGACTTTC.

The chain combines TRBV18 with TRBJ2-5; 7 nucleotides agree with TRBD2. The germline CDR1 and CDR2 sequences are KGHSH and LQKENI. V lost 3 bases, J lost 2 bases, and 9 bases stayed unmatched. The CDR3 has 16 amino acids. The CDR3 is CASSPSGEGTQETQYF. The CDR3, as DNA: TGTGCCAGCTCACCGTCGGGGGAGGGGACGCAAGAGACCCAGTACTTC.